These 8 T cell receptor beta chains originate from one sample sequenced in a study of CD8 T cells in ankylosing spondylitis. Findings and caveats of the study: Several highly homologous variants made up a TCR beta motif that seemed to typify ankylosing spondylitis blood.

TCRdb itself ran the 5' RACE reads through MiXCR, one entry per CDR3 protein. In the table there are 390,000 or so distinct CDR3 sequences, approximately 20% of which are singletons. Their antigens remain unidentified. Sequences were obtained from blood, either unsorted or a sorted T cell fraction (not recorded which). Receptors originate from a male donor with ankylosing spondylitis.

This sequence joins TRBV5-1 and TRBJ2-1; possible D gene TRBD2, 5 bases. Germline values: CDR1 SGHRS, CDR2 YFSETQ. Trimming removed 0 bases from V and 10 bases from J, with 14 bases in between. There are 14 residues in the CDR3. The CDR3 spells CASSLVGRVREQFF. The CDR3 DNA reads TGCGCCAGCAGCTTGGTTGGGCGGGTGAGAGAGCAGTTCTTC.

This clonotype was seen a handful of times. CDR3 in amino acids: CASSYEGQSYNEQFF. CDR3 nucleotide sequence: TGTGCCAGCAGTTACGAGGGACAATCCTACAATGAGCAGTTCTTC. V gene TRBV6-5 combines with J gene TRBJ2-1; a possible D gene is TRBD1 (6 bases). Trimming removed 2 bases from V and 1 base from J, with 9 bases in between. The CDR3 consists of 15 residues. Germline lookup yields CDR1 MNHEY and CDR2 SVGAGI.

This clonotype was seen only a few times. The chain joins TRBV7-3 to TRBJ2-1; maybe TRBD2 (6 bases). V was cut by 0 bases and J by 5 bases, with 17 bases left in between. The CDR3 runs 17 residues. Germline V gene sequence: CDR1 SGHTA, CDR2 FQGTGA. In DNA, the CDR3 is TGTGCCAGCAGCTTAACCCGGATCGGGGGAAAGGACAATGAGCAGTTCTTC. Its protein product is CASSLTRIGGKDNEQFF.

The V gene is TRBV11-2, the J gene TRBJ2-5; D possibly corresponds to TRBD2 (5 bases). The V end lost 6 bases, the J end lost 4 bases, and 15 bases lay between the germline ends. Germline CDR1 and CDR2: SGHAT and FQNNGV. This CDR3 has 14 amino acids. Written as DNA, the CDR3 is TGTGCCAGCAGTCCGGACTTACTGCTAGAGACCCAGTACTTC. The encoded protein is CASSPDLLLETQYF.

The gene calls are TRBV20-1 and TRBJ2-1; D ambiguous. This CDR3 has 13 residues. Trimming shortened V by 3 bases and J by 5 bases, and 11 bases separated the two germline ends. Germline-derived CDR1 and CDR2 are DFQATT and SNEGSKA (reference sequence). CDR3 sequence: CSARYSMHNEQFF. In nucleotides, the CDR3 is TGCAGTGCTAGGTATTCGATGCACAATGAGCAGTTCTTC.

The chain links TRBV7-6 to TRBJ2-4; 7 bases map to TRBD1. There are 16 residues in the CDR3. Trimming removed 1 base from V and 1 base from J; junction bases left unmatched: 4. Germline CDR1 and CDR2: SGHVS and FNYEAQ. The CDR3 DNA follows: TGTGCCAGCAGCTTAGACAGGGGAACGGCCAAAAACATTCAGTACTTC. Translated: CASSLDRGTAKNIQYF. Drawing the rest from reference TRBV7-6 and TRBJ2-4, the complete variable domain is GAGVSQSPRYKVTKRGQDVALRCDPISGHVSLYWYRQALGQGPEFLTYFNYEAQQDKSGLPNDRFSAERPEGSISTLTIQRTEQRDSAMYRCASSLDRGTAKNIQYFGAGTRLSVL.

CDR3 nucleotide sequence: TGCAGTGGACTAGCGTTCGCTAATGAGCAGTTCTTC. Its translation is CSGLAFANEQFF. V usage is TRBV20-1 and J usage is TRBJ2-1, with 8 nucleotides matching TRBD2. The germline V gene has CDR1 DFQATT and CDR2 SNEGSKA (reference sequence). This CDR3 contains 12 residues. V shed 7 bases, J shed 7 bases, and the junction held 6 bases outside the gene matches.

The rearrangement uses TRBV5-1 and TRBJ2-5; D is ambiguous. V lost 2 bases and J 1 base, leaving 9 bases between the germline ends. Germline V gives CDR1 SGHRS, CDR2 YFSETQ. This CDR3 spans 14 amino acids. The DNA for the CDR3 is TGCGCCAGCAGCTTTCCCCAAGCCCAAGAGACCCAGTACTTC. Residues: CASSFPQAQETQYF. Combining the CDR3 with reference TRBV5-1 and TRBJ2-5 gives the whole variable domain KAGVTQTPRYLIKTRGQQVTLSCSPISGHRSVSWYQQTPGQGLQFLFEYFSETQRNKGNFPGRFSGRQFSNSRSEMNVSTLELGDSALYLCASSFPQAQETQYFGPGTRLLVL.